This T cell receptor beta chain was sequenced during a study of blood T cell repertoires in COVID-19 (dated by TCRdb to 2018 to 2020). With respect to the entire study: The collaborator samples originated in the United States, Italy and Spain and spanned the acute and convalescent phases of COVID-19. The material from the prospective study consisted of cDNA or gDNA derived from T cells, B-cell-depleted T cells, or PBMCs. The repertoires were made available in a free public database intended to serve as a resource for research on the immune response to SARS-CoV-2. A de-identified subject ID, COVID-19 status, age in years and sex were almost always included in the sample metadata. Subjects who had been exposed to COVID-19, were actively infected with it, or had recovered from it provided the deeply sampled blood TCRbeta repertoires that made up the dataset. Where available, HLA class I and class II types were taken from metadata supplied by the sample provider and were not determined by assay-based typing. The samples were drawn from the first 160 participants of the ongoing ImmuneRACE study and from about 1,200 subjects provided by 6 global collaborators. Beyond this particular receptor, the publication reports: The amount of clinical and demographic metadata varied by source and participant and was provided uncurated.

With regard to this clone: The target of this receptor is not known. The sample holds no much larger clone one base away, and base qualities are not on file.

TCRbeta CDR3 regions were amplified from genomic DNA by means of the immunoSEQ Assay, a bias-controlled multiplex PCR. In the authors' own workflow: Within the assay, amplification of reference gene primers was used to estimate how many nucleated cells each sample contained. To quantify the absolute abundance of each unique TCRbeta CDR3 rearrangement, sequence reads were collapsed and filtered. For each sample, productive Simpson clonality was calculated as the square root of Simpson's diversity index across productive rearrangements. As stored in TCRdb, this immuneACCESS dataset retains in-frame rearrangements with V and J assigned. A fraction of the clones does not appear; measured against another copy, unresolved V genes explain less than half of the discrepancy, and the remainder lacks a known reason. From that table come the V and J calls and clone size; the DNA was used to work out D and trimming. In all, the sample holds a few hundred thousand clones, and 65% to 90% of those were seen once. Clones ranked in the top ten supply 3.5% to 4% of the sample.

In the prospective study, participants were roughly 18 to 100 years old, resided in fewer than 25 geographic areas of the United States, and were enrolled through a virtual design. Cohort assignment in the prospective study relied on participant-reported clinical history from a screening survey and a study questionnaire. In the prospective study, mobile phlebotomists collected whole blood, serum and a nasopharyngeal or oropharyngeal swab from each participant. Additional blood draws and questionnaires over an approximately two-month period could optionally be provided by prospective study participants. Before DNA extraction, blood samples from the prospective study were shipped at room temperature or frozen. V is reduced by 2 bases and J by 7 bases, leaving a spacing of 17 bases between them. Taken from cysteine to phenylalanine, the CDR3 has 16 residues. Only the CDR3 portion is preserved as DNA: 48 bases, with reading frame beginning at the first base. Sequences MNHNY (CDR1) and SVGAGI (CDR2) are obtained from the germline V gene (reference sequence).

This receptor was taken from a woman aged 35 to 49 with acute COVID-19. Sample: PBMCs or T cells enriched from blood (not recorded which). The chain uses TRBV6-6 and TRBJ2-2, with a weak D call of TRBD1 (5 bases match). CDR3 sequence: CASSYDWQGRSGELFF. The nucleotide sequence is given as TGTGCCAGCAGTTACGATTGGCAGGGCCGGAGCGGGGAGCTGTTTTTT.